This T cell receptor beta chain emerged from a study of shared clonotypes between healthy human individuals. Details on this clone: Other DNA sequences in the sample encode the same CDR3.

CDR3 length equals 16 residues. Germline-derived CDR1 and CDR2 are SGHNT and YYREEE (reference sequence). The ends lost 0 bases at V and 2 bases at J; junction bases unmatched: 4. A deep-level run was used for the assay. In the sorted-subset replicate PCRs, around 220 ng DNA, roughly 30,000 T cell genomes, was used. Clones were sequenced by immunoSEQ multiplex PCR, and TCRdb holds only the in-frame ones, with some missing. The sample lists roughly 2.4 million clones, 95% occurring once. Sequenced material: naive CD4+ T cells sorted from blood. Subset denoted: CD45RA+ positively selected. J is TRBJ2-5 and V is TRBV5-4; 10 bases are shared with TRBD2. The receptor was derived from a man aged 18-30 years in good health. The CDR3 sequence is CASSLGLAGGQETQYF. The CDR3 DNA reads TGTGCCAGCAGCTTGGGTTTAGCGGGAGGACAAGAGACCCAGTACTTC.